One and the same sample provided the 30 T cell receptor beta chains below, sequenced in a study of technical replicates of blood from a few donors. Clones were sequenced by immunoSEQ multiplex PCR, and TCRdb holds only the in-frame ones, with some missing. The sample lists 60,000 or so clones, almost 97% occurring once. Input material: T cells isolated from PBMCs. The receptor set was obtained from a human donor in good health.

CDR3 in DNA: TGTGCCAGCCGGGGTGGTATGGGAAACACCATATATTTT. It specifies CASRGGMGNTIYF. J is TRBJ1-3 and V is TRBV6-1, with D hard to call. The germline V gene has CDR1 MNHNS and CDR2 SASEGT. The V end was cut by 8 bases, the J end by 4 bases, with 12 bases between. The CDR3 has 13 residues.

This sequence joins TRBV6-4 and TRBJ2-7, with 11 bases lining up with TRBD2. After removal of 4 bases from V and 0 bases from J, the junction contained 17 bases not matched to a gene. The CDR3 has 20 amino acids. Germline V gene sequence: CDR1 MRHNA, CDR2 SNTAGT. The CDR3 region has the DNA TGTGCCAGCAGTGCCACCCGCCCCGGGACTAGCGGCGCCCACTCCTACGAGCAGTACTTC. Its translation: CASSATRPGTSGAHSYEQYF.

The rearrangement uses TRBV27 and TRBJ1-2, with TRBD1 identical over 11 bases. The CDR3 is made up of 16 amino acids. With 5 bases clipped from V and 8 bases from J, the junction kept 13 bases outside the gene matches. Germline CDR1 reads MNHEY; CDR2 reads SMNVEV (reference sequence). The CDR3 spells CASSPIGDRGNGGYTF. DNA of the CDR3: TGTGCCAGCAGTCCTATTGGGGACAGGGGGAACGGGGGCTACACCTTC.

CDR3 DNA sequence: TGTGCCAGCAGTTTCTCCCGGGAGTGGGGGTACGAGCAGTACTTC. Translated, it gives CASSFSREWGYEQYF. The chain combines TRBV27 with TRBJ2-7, with D possibly TRBD2 on 6 matching bases. This CDR3 is built from 15 residues. Deletions cut 3 bases from V and 4 bases from J, with 16 bases between. From germline, CDR1 is MNHEY and CDR2 SMNVEV (reference sequence).

This clone appeared a single time. The rearrangement joins TRBV7-2 to TRBJ2-1; 9 nucleotides line up with TRBD1. There are 15 residues in the CDR3. V shed 5 bases, J shed 7 bases, and the junction held 9 bases outside the gene matches. The V gene's germline CDR1 is SGHTA and CDR2 FQGNSA. The CDR3 here is CASSPGGTGLNEQFF. CDR3 DNA sequence: TGTGCCAGCAGCCCCGGAGGGACAGGGTTAAATGAGCAGTTCTTC.

J is TRBJ2-7 and V is TRBV7-2, with 8 bases fitting TRBD2. The CDR3 length is 14 residues. The trim removed 2 bases at V and 5 bases at J, leaving 5 bases unmatched. CDR1 is SGHTA, CDR2 FQGNSA, per germline. The CDR3 region has the DNA TGTGCCAGCAGCTTAATTGGGACTAGGGACGAGCAGTACTTC. Translating gives CASSLIGTRDEQYF.

V gene TRBV28 combines with J gene TRBJ1-1; unclear D gene. Germline V CDR1 and CDR2: MDHEN, SYDVKM. There are 15 residues in the CDR3. With 4 bases removed from V and 0 bases from J, the gap between germline ends came to 12 bases. CDR3 nucleotide sequence: TGTGCCAGCAGTTCCTCGCGGGTTCTGAACACTGAAGCTTTCTTT. Encoded protein: CASSSSRVLNTEAFF.

The chain uses TRBV7-8 and TRBJ2-7; 9 nucleotides match TRBD2. The length of the CDR3 is 16 residues. Germline-derived CDR1 and CDR2 are SGHVS and FQNEAQ. V lost 1 base to trimming and J lost 4 bases; unmatched junction nucleotides: 8. The CDR3 DNA reads TGTGCCAGCAGCTTAGAGGGACCTAGCGGGATTTACGAGCAGTACTTC. Translation gives CASSLEGPSGIYEQYF.

This clone was detected only once. The chain uses TRBV5-4 and TRBJ1-1, with D perhaps matching TRBD1 (5 bases). Trimming left V 0 bases short and J 4 bases short, with 7 bases between. Germline V lookup: CDR1 SGHNT, CDR2 YYREEE (reference sequence). This CDR3 contains 13 residues. DNA for the CDR3: TGTGCCAGCAGCTTGGCCCAGGGCACTGAAGCTTTCTTT. It encodes CASSLAQGTEAFF. The full variable domain, with the rest looked up from reference TRBV5-4 and TRBJ1-1, is ETGVTQSPTHLIKTRGQQVTLRCSSQSGHNTVSWYQQALGQGPQFIFQYYREEENGRGNFPPRFSGLQFPNYSSELNVNALELDDSALYLCASSLAQGTEAFFGQGTRLTVV.

The V call is TRBV6-5, the J call TRBJ1-2; D possibly corresponds to TRBD1 (5 bases). This CDR3 region has 15 residues. Germline V gene sequence: CDR1 MNHEY, CDR2 SVGAGI. V gave up 3 bases and J gave up 8 bases, with 19 bases separating them. CDR3 sequence: CASSYRYRSLSGYTF. DNA of the CDR3: TGTGCCAGCAGTTATCGATACAGGTCGTTATCGGGCTACACCTTC.

J is TRBJ1-2 and V is TRBV5-1; the D gene is possibly TRBD1 (6 bases). The CDR3 has 14 amino acids. Trimming took off 1 base at V and 4 bases at J, with 11 bases between the two ends. Germline V gene data show CDR1 as SGHRS and CDR2 as YFSETQ. This CDR3 reads CASSLTGTSYGYTF. The CDR3 nucleotides read TGCGCCAGCAGCTTGACAGGGACGAGCTATGGCTACACCTTC.

The chain carries TRBV5-1 and TRBJ2-1; 9 nucleotides line up with TRBD2. Unmatched junction bases numbered 9, after V lost 3 bases and J lost 8 bases. The length of the CDR3 is 15 residues. CDR1 SGHRS and CDR2 YFSETQ come from the germline V gene. In nucleotides, the CDR3 is TGCGCCAGCAGCTCGGGACTAGCTCCGCTAGATGAGCAGTTCTTC. It encodes CASSSGLAPLDEQFF.

CDR3 region: CASSPGQKETQYF. For the CDR3, the DNA is TGTGCCAGCTCACCGGGACAGAAAGAGACCCAGTACTTC. This chain connects TRBV18 to TRBJ2-5, with TRBD1 identical over 7 bases. The CDR3 loop spans 13 amino acids. Germline loops: CDR1 KGHSH, CDR2 LQKENI. V shed 3 bases and J 3 bases; nucleotides not matched to a gene: 1.

This chain connects TRBV7-9 to TRBJ2-1, with D tentatively TRBD1 (6 bases). CDR3 length: 14 amino acids. Per germline, CDR1 SEHNR and CDR2 FQNEAQ (reference sequence). V gave up 8 bases and J gave up 7 bases, with 18 bases separating them. In DNA, the CDR3 is TGTGCCAGCGCAACCGGGACAAACTTTAATGAGCAGTTCTTC. Translating gives CASATGTNFNEQFF.

The chain is built from TRBV7-8 and TRBJ2-7, with 8 bases matching TRBD2. V shed 5 bases, J shed 3 bases, and the junction held 9 bases outside the gene matches. CDR3 size: 15 residues. Germline V gene data show CDR1 as SGHVS and CDR2 as FQNEAQ. The CDR3 bases are TGTGCCAGCAGCCCCTTAGCGGGATTGAACTACGAGCAGTACTTC. This gives the protein CASSPLAGLNYEQYF.

This rearrangement joins TRBV19 to TRBJ2-7; tentatively, D is TRBD1 (6 bases). V shed 5 bases and J shed 4 bases, with 18 bases lying between them. The CDR3 is 15 residues long. The V gene's germline CDR1 is LNHDA and CDR2 SQIVND (reference sequence). CDR3 sequence (DNA): TGTGCCAGTAGTGCCCAGGGACAAGCCCCTTACGAGCAGTACTTC. Its protein product is CASSAQGQAPYEQYF. The full variable domain, completed using reference TRBV19 and TRBJ2-7, is DGGITQSPKYLFRKEGQNVTLSCEQNLNHDAMYWYRQDPGQGLRLIYYSQIVNDFQKGDIAEGYSVSREKKESFPLTVTSAQKNPTAFYLCASSAQGQAPYEQYFGPGTRLTVT.

The chain couples TRBV2 to TRBJ1-3; no clear D gene. V was clipped by 4 bases and J by 9 bases, with 7 bases between them. The CDR3 consists of 11 residues. CDR1 is SNHLY, CDR2 FYNNEI, per germline. The CDR3 here is CASSGEVTIYF. The CDR3 region has the DNA TGTGCCAGCAGTGGAGAGGTCACCATATATTTT.

The chain carries TRBV5-4 and TRBJ2-5; D possibly corresponds to TRBD1 (5 bases). V was pared by 0 bases and J by 2 bases, with 11 bases between. CDR1 SGHNT and CDR2 YYREEE come from the germline V gene (reference sequence). CDR3 length equals 15 residues. As DNA, the CDR3 is TGTGCCAGCAGCTTGGCCAGGGATGGGCAAGAGACCCAGTACTTC. Residues: CASSLARDGQETQYF.

The chain uses TRBV15 and TRBJ1-5; possibly TRBD1 for D (6 bases). CDR1 is LNHNV, CDR2 YYDKDF, per germline (reference sequence). The length of the CDR3 is 15 residues. The V and J ends lost 1 base and 1 base respectively, with 8 bases between them. This CDR3 reads CATSRGQVSNQPQHF. The CDR3 DNA reads TGTGCCACCAGCAGAGGACAGGTCAGCAATCAGCCCCAGCATTTT. Together with reference TRBV15 and TRBJ1-5, the CDR3 gives the full variable domain: DAMVIQNPRYQVTQFGKPVTLSCSQTLNHNVMYWYQQKSSQAPKLLFHYYDKDFNNEADTPDNFQSRRPNTSFCFLDIRSPGLGDTAMYLCATSRGQVSNQPQHFGDGTRLSIL.

J is TRBJ1-1 and V is TRBV6-1; no firm D call. V dropped 4 bases and J dropped 8 bases, with 11 bases sitting between them. The CDR3 runs 12 residues. Germline lookup yields CDR1 MNHNS and CDR2 SASEGT. As DNA, the CDR3 is TGTGCCAGCAGTGGACGGAGGGAAGAAGCTTTCTTT. It codes for CASSGRREEAFF.

The J gene is TRBJ2-7, the V gene TRBV6-1; D unclear. This CDR3 is built from 13 residues. Deletions cut 2 bases from V and 3 bases from J, with 8 bases between. Germline CDR1 MNHNS, CDR2 SASEGT. CDR3 coding DNA: TGTGCCAGCAGTGAAAAGTTGAGCTACGAGCAGTACTTC. Its protein product is CASSEKLSYEQYF.

The V call is TRBV7-6, the J call TRBJ2-3; 9 nucleotides agree with TRBD2. Germline CDR1 and CDR2: SGHVS and FNYEAQ. This CDR3 has 18 residues. The junction had 8 bases not matched to a gene; V was cut back by 1 base and J by 0 bases. The CDR3 DNA reads TGTGCCAGCAGCTTAGAACTAGCGGGTTTTTTGAGCACAGATACGCAGTATTTT. Translation gives CASSLELAGFLSTDTQYF.

This chain joins TRBV9 and TRBJ2-3, with D possibly matching TRBD2 (6 bases). Per germline, CDR1 SGDLS and CDR2 YYNGEE. This CDR3 comprises 14 residues. The V and J ends lost 6 bases and 4 bases respectively, with 15 bases between them. The CDR3 is CASTGGGEADTQYF. In DNA form, the CDR3 reads TGTGCCAGCACGGGTGGAGGGGAAGCAGATACGCAGTATTTT. The entire variable domain, with the rest obtained from reference TRBV9 and TRBJ2-3, is as follows: DSGVTQTPKHLITATGQRVTLRCSPRSGDLSVYWYQQSLDQGLQFLIQYYNGEERAKGNILERFSAQQFPDLHSELNLSSLELGDSALYFCASTGGGEADTQYFGPGTRLTVL.

This chain uses TRBV7-9 with TRBJ1-1; 12 positions match TRBD1. Germline CDR1 and CDR2: SEHNR and FQNEAQ (reference sequence). Germline trimming cut 5 bases from V and 3 bases from J; bases unmatched to any gene: 7. The CDR3 sequence is 16 residues long. The CDR3 is CASSPRDRGLYTEAFF. The CDR3 coding sequence is TGTGCCAGCAGCCCCCGGGACAGGGGGCTGTACACTGAAGCTTTCTTT.

V gene TRBV6-5 combines with J gene TRBJ2-1; tentatively, D is TRBD2 (5 bases). V was shortened by 6 bases and J by 7 bases, with 19 bases between the two germline ends. The CDR3 contains 15 residues. CDR1 and CDR2 (germline): MNHEY, SVGAGI. In nucleotides, the CDR3 is TGTGCCAGCAGGGCCGCGGGCCCCCCCCGGAATGAGCAGTTCTTC. Protein sequence: CASRAAGPPRNEQFF.

The chain couples TRBV5-4 to TRBJ2-7; TRBD2 matches 9 bases. V trimming: 4 bases; J trimming: 3 bases; junction bases outside the gene matches: 8. The germline V gene has CDR1 SGHNT and CDR2 YYREEE (reference sequence). This CDR3 contains 15 residues. The CDR3: CASSGGVAGVYEQYF. The CDR3 nucleotides read TGTGCCAGCAGCGGGGGGGTAGCGGGAGTCTACGAGCAGTACTTC.

This chain uses TRBV6-6 with TRBJ1-2, with 7 bases that match TRBD1. This CDR3 has 13 residues. The germline V gene has CDR1 MNHNY and CDR2 SVGAGI (reference sequence). The V segment lost 6 bases and the J segment 2 bases; nucleotides outside the gene matches: 3. The CDR3 spells CASRAGGNYGYTF. CDR3 in DNA: TGTGCCAGCAGAGCAGGGGGAAACTATGGCTACACCTTC.

This rearrangement joins TRBV18 to TRBJ2-6; D is unclear. The germline gives CDR1 KGHSH, CDR2 LQKENI. The CDR3 spans 16 residues. Trimming pared 3 bases from V and 0 bases from J, leaving 9 bases between. CDR3 protein: CASSPSLASGANVLTF. For the CDR3, the DNA is TGTGCCAGCTCACCCTCCTTGGCCTCTGGGGCCAACGTCCTGACTTTC.

This clone was observed a single time. The chain employs TRBV27 and TRBJ1-2, with 8 nucleotides matching TRBD1. V gave up 6 bases and J gave up 5 bases; unmatched junction bases: 8. CDR3 length: 14 residues. The germline V gene has CDR1 MNHEY and CDR2 SMNVEV (reference sequence). The CDR3 sequence: CASRKTGTGYGYTF. DNA for the CDR3: TGTGCCAGCAGAAAAACCGGGACAGGATATGGCTACACCTTC.

This clone was counted between two and nine times. The rearrangement links TRBV20-1 to TRBJ1-1, with 7 bases that match TRBD1. V was clipped by 6 bases and J by 7 bases; unmatched bases: 5. This CDR3 contains 11 residues. Germline values: CDR1 DFQATT, CDR2 SNEGSKA (reference sequence). As DNA, the CDR3 is TGCAGTGCAAAACGGGACAGTGAAGCTTTCTTT. It codes for CSAKRDSEAFF.